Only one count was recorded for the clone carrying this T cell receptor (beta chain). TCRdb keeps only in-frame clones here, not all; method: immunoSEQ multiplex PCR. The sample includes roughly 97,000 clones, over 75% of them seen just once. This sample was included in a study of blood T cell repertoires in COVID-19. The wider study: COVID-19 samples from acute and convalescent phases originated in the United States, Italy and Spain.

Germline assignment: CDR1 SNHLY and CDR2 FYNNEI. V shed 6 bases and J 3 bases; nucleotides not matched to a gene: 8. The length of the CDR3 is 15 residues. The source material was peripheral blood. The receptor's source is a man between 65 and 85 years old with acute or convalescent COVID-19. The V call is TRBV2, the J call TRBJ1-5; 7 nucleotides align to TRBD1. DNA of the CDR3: TGTGCCAGCAGGAACTATGGACAGGTCAATCAGCCCCAGCATTTT. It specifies CASRNYGQVNQPQHF. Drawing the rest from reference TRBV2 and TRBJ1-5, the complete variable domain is EPEVTQTPSHQVTQMGQEVILRCVPISNHLYFYWYRQILGQKVEFLVSFYNNEISEKSEIFDDQFSVERPDGSNFTLKIRSTKLEDSAMYFCASRNYGQVNQPQHFGDGTRLSIL.